The 25 T cell receptor beta chains below all came from one sample that was sequenced in a study of Ad26.COV2.S vaccination and SARS-CoV-2 variants. Sequencing used immunoSEQ multiplex PCR; TCRdb keeps in-frame clones, though not all of them. The profile shows around 450,000 clones, roughly nine tenths of them singletons. Treatment here: 19 received Ad26.COV2.S at low or high dose, single or two shots; about 5 received placebo; per-sample allocation not given. Day 63 following the first vaccine or placebo injection was when the samples were taken. Here the sequenced sample was peripheral blood, taken in a trial of Ad26.COV2.S vaccine versus placebo. These TCRs come from a person between 18 and 65 years old who received the Ad26.COV2.S COVID-19 vaccine or a placebo.

The gene calls are TRBV6-5 and TRBJ1-1; D remains ambiguous. Germline V gene sequence: CDR1 MNHEY, CDR2 SVGAGI. The CDR3 is made up of 14 amino acids. The ends were cut back, 7 bases at V and 0 bases at J, with 12 bases in the middle. Here the CDR3 DNA reads TGTGCCAGCACTCCTACATCAATGAACACTGAAGCTTTCTTT. It specifies CASTPTSMNTEAFF.

This clone occurred once. CDR3 amino acids: CASSRAGVGTYNEQFF. DNA for the CDR3: TGTGCCAGCTCAAGAGCGGGAGTAGGGACCTACAATGAGCAGTTCTTC. The chain uses TRBV18 and TRBJ2-1; 8 positions agree with TRBD2. Trimming at V came to 5 bases and at J to 2 bases, leaving 8 bases not matched to a gene. Germline loops: CDR1 KGHSH, CDR2 LQKENI. There are 16 residues in the CDR3.

This clone was counted a single time. The chain employs TRBV19 and TRBJ2-1, with D tentatively TRBD1 or TRBD2 (5 bases each). V lost 7 bases, J lost 4 bases, and 20 bases lay in between. CDR3 length equals 16 residues. CDR1 is LNHDA and CDR2 is SQIVND in the germline V gene (reference sequence). The CDR3 loop is CASKSQKGPRYNEQFF. CDR3 DNA sequence: TGTGCCAGTAAGTCTCAGAAGGGACCTCGTTACAATGAGCAGTTCTTC. The full variable domain, rest sourced from reference TRBV19 and TRBJ2-1, is DGGITQSPKYLFRKEGQNVTLSCEQNLNHDAMYWYRQDPGQGLRLIYYSQIVNDFQKGDIAEGYSVSREKKESFPLTVTSAQKNPTAFYLCASKSQKGPRYNEQFFGPGTRLTVL.

CDR3 in DNA: TGCGCCAGCAGCCCAACGACTACCAGGGTCTACGAGCAGTACTTC. It codes for CASSPTTTRVYEQYF. The chain combines TRBV5-1 with TRBJ2-7, with D perhaps assigned TRBD1 or TRBD2 (5 bases each). Germline values: CDR1 SGHRS, CDR2 YFSETQ. Trimming stripped 4 bases from V and 3 bases from J, with 17 bases between. This CDR3 is built from 15 residues.

The CDR3 spells CASSQSHREKAFF. The CDR3 DNA is TGTGCCAGCAGCCAATCCCACAGGGAGAAAGCTTTCTTT. This chain uses TRBV7-2 with TRBJ1-1; tentatively, D is TRBD1 (6 bases). CDR1 and CDR2 (germline): SGHTA, FQGNSA. Trimming removed 5 bases at V and 9 bases at J, with 16 bases between. CDR3 size: 13 residues. The whole variable domain, remainder taken from reference TRBV7-2 and TRBJ1-1, is GAGVSQSPSNKVTEKGKDVELRCDPISGHTALYWYRQSLGQGLEFLIYFQGNSAPDKSGLPSDRFSAERTGGSVSTLTIQRTQQEDSAVYLCASSQSHREKAFFGQGTRLTVV.

The rearrangement joins TRBV5-4 to TRBJ1-2; no clear D gene. Trimming removed 1 base from V and 2 bases from J, with 12 bases in between. The germline gives CDR1 SGHNT, CDR2 YYREEE (reference sequence). The CDR3 runs to 15 residues. CDR3 coding DNA: TGTGCCAGCAGCTTGAACGGGATCTCCAACTATGGCTACACCTTC. This codes for CASSLNGISNYGYTF.

The J gene is TRBJ2-7, the V gene TRBV3-1 (or the pseudogene TRBV3-2); TRBD1 aligns across 9 bases. Germline trimming cut 1 base from V and 7 bases from J; bases unmatched to any gene: 5. Germline V gene data show CDR1 as LGHDT and CDR2 as YNNKEL (reference sequence). This CDR3 contains 14 residues. The CDR3 is CASSQGDRDREQYF. CDR3 in DNA: TGTGCCAGCAGCCAAGGGGACAGGGATCGGGAGCAGTACTTC.

The chain couples TRBV24-1 to TRBJ2-1, with a possible D match to TRBD2 (5 bases). V was clipped by 2 bases and J by 0 bases, with 10 bases between them. The germline gives CDR1 KGHDR, CDR2 SFDVKD. This CDR3 is 16 amino acids long. CDR3 loop: CATSDSRRTSYNEQFF. In nucleotides, the CDR3 is TGTGCCACCAGTGATTCCAGGAGGACCTCCTACAATGAGCAGTTCTTC.

CDR3 nucleotide sequence: TGTGCCAGCAGCGTCCGACTAGCGGGGGGCCCTTACAATGAGCAGTTCTTC. Amino acid sequence: CASSVRLAGGPYNEQFF. The chain is built from TRBV5-4 and TRBJ2-1; TRBD2 matches at 13 bases. With 4 bases clipped from V and 4 bases from J, the junction kept 8 bases outside the gene matches. The CDR3 is made up of 17 amino acids. Germline values: CDR1 SGHNT, CDR2 YYREEE (reference sequence). Together with reference TRBV5-4 and TRBJ2-1, the CDR3 gives the full variable domain: ETGVTQSPTHLIKTRGQQVTLRCSSQSGHNTVSWYQQALGQGPQFIFQYYREEENGRGNFPPRFSGLQFPNYSSELNVNALELDDSALYLCASSVRLAGGPYNEQFFGPGTRLTVL.

V and J are TRBV19 and TRBJ1-1; no clear D. Trimming left V 1 base short and J 0 bases short, with 9 bases between. The CDR3 runs 15 residues. Germline assignment: CDR1 LNHDA and CDR2 SQIVND (reference sequence). Written as DNA, the CDR3 is TGTGCCAGTAGTATAGGCCAGCCCATGAACACTGAAGCTTTCTTT. Residues: CASSIGQPMNTEAFF.

V gene TRBV6-5 combines with J gene TRBJ1-2; 8 bases match TRBD1. After removal of 6 bases from V and 4 bases from J, the junction contained 7 bases not matched to a gene. The germline V gene has CDR1 MNHEY and CDR2 SVGAGI. This CDR3 is built from 14 residues. The chain's CDR3 is CASRSGQARYGYTF. The CDR3 DNA reads TGTGCCAGCAGGTCGGGACAGGCCCGCTATGGCTACACCTTC.

This rearrangement joins TRBV7-8 to TRBJ1-5; D gene uncertain. With 3 bases removed from V and 3 bases from J, the gap between germline ends came to 9 bases. CDR1 and CDR2 (germline): SGHVS, FQNEAQ. This CDR3 region has 14 residues. The CDR3 nucleotides are TGTGCCAGCAGCTTGAAAAGAAACAATCAGCCCCAGCATTTT. It codes for CASSLKRNNQPQHF. The complete variable domain, with remaining parts taken from reference TRBV7-8 and TRBJ1-5, reads GAGVSQSPRYKVAKRGQDVALRCDPISGHVSLFWYQQALGQGPEFLTYFQNEAQLDKSGLPSDRFFAERPEGSVSTLKIQRTQQEDSAVYLCASSLKRNNQPQHFGDGTRLSIL.

Regarding this clone: Other DNA sequences in the same sample also yield this CDR3. The CDR3 sequence is CASSLGTYNEQFF. The DNA for the CDR3 is TGCGCCAGCAGCTTGGGCACCTACAATGAGCAGTTCTTC. J is TRBJ2-1 and V is TRBV5-1; D is ambiguous. Germline CDR1 is SGHRS and CDR2 is YFSETQ. CDR3 length: 13 amino acids. V dropped 0 bases and J dropped 2 bases, with 3 bases sitting between them.

The chain joins TRBV5-8 to TRBJ1-5, with 7 positions matching TRBD1. Trimming cost V 1 base and J 7 bases; bases outside gene matches: 5. This CDR3 has 14 residues. The germline V gene has CDR1 SGHTS and CDR2 YDEGEE. The CDR3 loop reads CASSLFTGDQPQHF. DNA for the CDR3: TGTGCCAGCAGCTTGTTCACAGGGGACCAGCCCCAGCATTTT.

The J gene is TRBJ2-7, the V gene TRBV9; D gene ambiguous. Germline CDR1 SGDLS, CDR2 YYNGEE. The V and J ends lost 0 bases and 3 bases respectively, with 10 bases between them. CDR3 length equals 14 residues. The CDR3 reads CASSVGWGNYEQYF. CDR3 DNA sequence: TGTGCCAGCAGCGTAGGATGGGGTAACTACGAGCAGTACTTC.

The V gene is TRBV27, the J gene TRBJ2-1, with 9 bases identical to TRBD2. Per the germline V gene, CDR1 is MNHEY and CDR2 is SMNVEV (reference sequence). The CDR3 has 15 amino acids. V was pared by 2 bases and J by 7 bases, with 6 bases of the junction left unmatched. The CDR3 sequence: CASSLGGRARNEQFF. CDR3 nucleotides: TGTGCCAGCAGTTTAGGCGGGAGGGCCAGGAATGAGCAGTTCTTC.

Here the CDR3 reads CASSFSVNEQFF. The CDR3 nucleotides read TGTGCCAGCAGTTTTTCGGTAAATGAGCAGTTCTTC. J is TRBJ2-1 and V is TRBV28; D gene uncertain. The CDR3 has 12 residues. Germline CDR1 MDHEN, CDR2 SYDVKM. The germline V and J ends were trimmed by 3 bases and 7 bases, with 7 bases remaining between them. The full variable domain, with the rest looked up from reference TRBV28 and TRBJ2-1, is DVKVTQSSRYLVKRTGEKVFLECVQDMDHENMFWYRQDPGLGLRLIYFSYDVKMKEKGDIPEGYSVSREKKERFSLILESASTNQTSMYLCASSFSVNEQFFGPGTRLTVL.

This clone has only one observation. The chain recombines TRBV14 with TRBJ1-1; 8 positions match TRBD1. The CDR3 has 18 residues. Germline V CDR1 and CDR2: SGHDN, FVKESK. The V gene end was trimmed by 2 bases and the J gene end by 0 bases; junction bases not matched to a gene: 11. CDR3 DNA sequence: TGTGCCAGCAGCCAACGAACCGGGACAGGATACATGAACACTGAAGCTTTCTTT. Translated, it gives CASSQRTGTGYMNTEAFF.

This clone was observed once. The rearrangement joins TRBV2 to TRBJ1-2, with D possibly being TRBD1 (5 bases). CDR1 is SNHLY and CDR2 is FYNNEI in the germline V gene. CDR3 size: 13 residues. Trimming stripped 6 bases from V and 3 bases from J, with 11 bases between. As DNA, the CDR3 is TGTGCCAGCAGGACGGGGACTTACTATGGCTACACCTTC. It translates to CASRTGTYYGYTF.

The genes are TRBV4-2 and TRBJ2-7, with unresolved D. Per the germline V gene, CDR1 is LGHNA and CDR2 is YNFKEQ. CDR3 length: 14 amino acids. Trimming stripped 4 bases from V and 1 base from J, with 11 bases between. The CDR3 region is CASSLSGPSYEQYF. In nucleotides, the CDR3 is TGTGCCAGCAGCCTTTCCGGGCCTTCCTACGAGCAGTACTTC.

V usage is TRBV2 and J usage is TRBJ2-1, with TRBD1 identical over 9 bases. J was trimmed by 8 bases and V by 6 bases; bases with no gene match: 14. CDR1 is SNHLY, CDR2 FYNNEI, per germline. The length of the CDR3 is 16 residues. The CDR3 is CASRKFTGGETHEQFF. Here the CDR3 DNA reads TGTGCCAGCAGGAAATTTACAGGGGGCGAAACTCATGAGCAGTTCTTC.

The V gene is TRBV6-6, the J gene TRBJ2-7, with D maybe TRBD1 (6 bases). The germline CDR1 and CDR2 sequences are MNHNY and SVGAGI (reference sequence). There are 13 residues in the CDR3. Deletions cut 10 bases from V and 5 bases from J, with 18 bases between. The CDR3 DNA follows: TGTGCCACTACGGCCTCAGGGGCCAACGAGCAGTACTTC. Its protein product is CATTASGANEQYF.

This clone was found once. The rearrangement uses TRBV19 and TRBJ1-5; perhaps TRBD1 as D (6 bases). Between the trimmed V and J ends, which lost 5 bases and 7 bases, there was a span of 15 bases. This CDR3 spans 14 amino acids. Germline V gives CDR1 LNHDA, CDR2 SQIVND (reference sequence). The CDR3 sequence is CASSATGFEQPQHF. In nucleotides, the CDR3 is TGTGCCAGTAGTGCCACAGGGTTTGAACAGCCCCAGCATTTT.

J is TRBJ1-1 and V is TRBV19, with 12 nucleotides matching TRBD1. From germline, CDR1 is LNHDA and CDR2 SQIVND (reference sequence). The CDR3 consists of 19 residues. V lost 3 bases and J lost 5; bases outside the gene matches: 16. CDR3 protein: CASSIGPGQGAALRTEAFF. The CDR3, as DNA: TGTGCCAGTAGTATCGGCCCGGGACAGGGGGCGGCCTTGAGGACTGAAGCTTTCTTT.

The V gene is TRBV28, the J gene TRBJ2-3; TRBD2 is a possible D gene (5 bases). Trimming cost V 4 bases and J 4 bases, with 6 bases left between them. Germline V gene lookup returns CDR1 MDHEN and CDR2 SYDVKM. The CDR3 is 12 amino acids. CDR3 sequence reads: CASSSLADTQYF. CDR3 bases: TGTGCCAGCAGTTCACTAGCAGATACGCAGTATTTT.